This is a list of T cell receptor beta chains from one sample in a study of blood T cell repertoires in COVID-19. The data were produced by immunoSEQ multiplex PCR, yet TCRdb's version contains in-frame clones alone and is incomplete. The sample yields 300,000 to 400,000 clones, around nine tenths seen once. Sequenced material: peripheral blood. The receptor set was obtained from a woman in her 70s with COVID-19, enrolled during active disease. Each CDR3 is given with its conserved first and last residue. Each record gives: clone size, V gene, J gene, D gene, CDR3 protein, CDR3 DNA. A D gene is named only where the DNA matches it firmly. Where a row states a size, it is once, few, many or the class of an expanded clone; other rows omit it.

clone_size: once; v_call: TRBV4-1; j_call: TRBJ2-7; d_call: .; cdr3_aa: CASSQGTISYEQYF; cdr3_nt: TGCGCCAGCAGCCAGGGGACAATCTCCTACGAGCAGTACTTC
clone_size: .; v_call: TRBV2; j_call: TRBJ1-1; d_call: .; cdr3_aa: CASSLSAGNTEAFF; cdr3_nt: TGTGCCAGCAGCCTCTCGGCAGGGAACACTGAAGCTTTCTTT
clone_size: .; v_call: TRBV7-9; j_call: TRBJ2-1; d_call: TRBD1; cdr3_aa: CASSLRQGSNEQFF; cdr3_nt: TGTGCCAGCAGCTTAAGACAGGGTAGCAATGAGCAGTTCTTC
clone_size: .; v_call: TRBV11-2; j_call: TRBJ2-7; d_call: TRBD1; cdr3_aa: CASSQIQGSRYEQYF; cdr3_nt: TGTGCCAGCAGCCAGATACAGGGGTCCCGCTACGAGCAGTACTTC
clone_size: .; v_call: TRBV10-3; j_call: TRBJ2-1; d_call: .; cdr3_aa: CATEDGGRSYNEQFF; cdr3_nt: TGTGCCACCGAGGACGGGGGGCGTTCCTACAATGAGCAGTTCTTC
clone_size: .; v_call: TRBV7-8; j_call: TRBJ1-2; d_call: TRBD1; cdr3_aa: CASSQTSGQTIYGYTF; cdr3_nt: TGTGCCAGCAGCCAGACGTCGGGACAGACTATCTATGGCTACACCTTC
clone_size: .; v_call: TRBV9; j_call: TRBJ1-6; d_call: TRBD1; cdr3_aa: CASSVTGGNSPLHF; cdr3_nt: TGTGCCAGCAGCGTAACAGGGGGCAATTCACCCCTCCACTTT
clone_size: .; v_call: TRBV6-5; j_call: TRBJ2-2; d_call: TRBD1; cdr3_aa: CASRRGPGGELFF; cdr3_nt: TGTGCCAGCAGGAGGGGGCCGGGCGGGGAGCTGTTTTTT
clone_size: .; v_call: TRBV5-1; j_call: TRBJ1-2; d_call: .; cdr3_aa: CASNPPLYRPNYGYTF; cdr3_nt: TGCGCCAGCAACCCCCCCCTGTACAGACCCAACTATGGCTACACCTTC
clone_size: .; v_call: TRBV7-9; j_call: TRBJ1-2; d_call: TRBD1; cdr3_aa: CASSLARGGGHYGYTF; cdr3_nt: TGTGCCAGCAGCTTAGCTCGCGGAGGGGGCCACTATGGCTACACCTTC
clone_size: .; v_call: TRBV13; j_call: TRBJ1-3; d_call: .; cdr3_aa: CASSLALGVSGNTIYF; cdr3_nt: TGTGCCAGCAGCTTAGCCCTGGGAGTATCGGGAAACACCATATATTTT
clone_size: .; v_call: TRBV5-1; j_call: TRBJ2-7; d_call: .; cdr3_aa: CASSLDIYEQYF; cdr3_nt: TGCGCCAGCAGCCTTGACATTTACGAGCAGTACTTC
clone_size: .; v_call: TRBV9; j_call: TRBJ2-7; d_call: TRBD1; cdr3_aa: CASSVGQESYEQYF; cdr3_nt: TGTGCCAGCAGCGTCGGACAGGAATCCTACGAGCAGTACTTC
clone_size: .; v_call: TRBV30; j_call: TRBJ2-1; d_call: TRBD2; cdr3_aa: CAWSQGFGRYNEQFF; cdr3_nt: TGTGCCTGGAGTCAGGGTTTCGGGAGGTACAATGAGCAGTTCTTC
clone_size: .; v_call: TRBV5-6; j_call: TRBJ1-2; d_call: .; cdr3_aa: CASSYRQRGYGYTF; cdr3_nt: TGTGCCAGCAGCTACCGACAGAGAGGCTATGGCTACACCTTC
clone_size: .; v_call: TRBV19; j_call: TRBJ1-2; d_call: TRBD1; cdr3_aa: CASILSEQQGKGYTF; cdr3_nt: TGTGCCAGCATACTTAGCGAGCAACAGGGGAAGGGCTACACCTTC
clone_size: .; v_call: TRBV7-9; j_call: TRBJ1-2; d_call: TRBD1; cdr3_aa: CASSRNSGGADGYTF; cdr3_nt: TGTGCCAGCAGCAGAAACTCAGGGGGCGCGGATGGCTACACCTTC
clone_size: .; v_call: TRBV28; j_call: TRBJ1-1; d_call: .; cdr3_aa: CASRRHPIEAFF; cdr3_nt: TGTGCCAGCAGAAGACACCCCATTGAAGCTTTCTTT
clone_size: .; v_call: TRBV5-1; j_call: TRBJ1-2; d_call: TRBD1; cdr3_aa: CASSSSTGGIDYGYTF; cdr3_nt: TGCGCCAGCAGCTCCTCTACAGGGGGCATCGACTATGGCTACACCTTC
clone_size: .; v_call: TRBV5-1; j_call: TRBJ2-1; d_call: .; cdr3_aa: CASSLAGGPTEQFF; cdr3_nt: TGCGCCAGCAGCTTGGCGGGGGGCCCGACTGAGCAGTTCTTC
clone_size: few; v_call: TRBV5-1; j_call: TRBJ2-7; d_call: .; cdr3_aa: CASRGQFYEQYF; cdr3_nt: TGCGCCAGCCGTGGACAATTCTACGAGCAGTACTTC
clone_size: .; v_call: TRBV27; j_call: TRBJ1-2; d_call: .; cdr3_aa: CASSDSGDSYGYTF; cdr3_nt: TGTGCCAGCAGCGACTCAGGGGATAGCTATGGCTACACCTTC
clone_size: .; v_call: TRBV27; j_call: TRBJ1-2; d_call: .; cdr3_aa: CASSLGGSDGYTF; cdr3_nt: TGTGCCAGCAGTTTAGGGGGGTCCGATGGCTACACCTTC
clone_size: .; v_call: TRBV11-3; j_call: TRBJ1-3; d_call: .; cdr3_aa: CASSLGPGNTIYF; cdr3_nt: TGTGCCAGCAGCTTGGGGCCCGGAAACACCATATATTTT
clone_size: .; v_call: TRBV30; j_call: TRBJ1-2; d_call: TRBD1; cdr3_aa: CAWSVQRTGGHSNYGYTF; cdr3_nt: TGTGCCTGGAGTGTACAGAGGACAGGGGGCCACTCTAACTATGGCTACACCTTC
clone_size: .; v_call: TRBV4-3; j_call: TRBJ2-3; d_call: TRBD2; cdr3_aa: CASSQGLADTDTQYF; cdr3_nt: TGCGCCAGCAGCCAAGGACTAGCGGACACAGATACGCAGTATTTT
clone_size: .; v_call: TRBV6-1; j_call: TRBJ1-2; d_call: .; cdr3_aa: CASSQALTVYGYTF; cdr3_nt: TGTGCCAGCAGTCAAGCCCTCACAGTCTATGGCTACACCTTC
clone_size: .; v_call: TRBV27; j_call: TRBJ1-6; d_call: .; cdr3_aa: CASTTFWRSSYNSPLHF; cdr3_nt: TGTGCCAGCACCACGTTTTGGCGGAGCTCCTATAATTCACCCCTCCACTTT
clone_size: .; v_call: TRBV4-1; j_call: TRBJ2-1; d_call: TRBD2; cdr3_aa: CASSQGTSYTNNEQFF; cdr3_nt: TGCGCCAGCAGCCAAGGGACTAGCTATACGAACAATGAGCAGTTCTTC